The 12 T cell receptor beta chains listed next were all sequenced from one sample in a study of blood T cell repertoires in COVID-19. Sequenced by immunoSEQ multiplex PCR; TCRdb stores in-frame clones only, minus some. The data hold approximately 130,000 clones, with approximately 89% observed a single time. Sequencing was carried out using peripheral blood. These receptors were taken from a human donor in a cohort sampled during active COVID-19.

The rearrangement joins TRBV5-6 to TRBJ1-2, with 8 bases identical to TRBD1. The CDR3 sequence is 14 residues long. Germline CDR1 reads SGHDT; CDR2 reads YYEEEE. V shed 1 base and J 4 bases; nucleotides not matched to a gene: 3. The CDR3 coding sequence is TGTGCCAGCAGCTTGCAACAGGGGGTCTATGGCTACACCTTC. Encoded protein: CASSLQQGVYGYTF. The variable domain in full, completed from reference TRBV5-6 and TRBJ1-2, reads DAGVTQSPTHLIKTRGQQVTLRCSPKSGHDTVSWYQQALGQGPQFIFQYYEEEERQRGNFPDRFSGHQFPNYSSELNVNALLLGDSALYLCASSLQQGVYGYTFGSGTRLTVV.

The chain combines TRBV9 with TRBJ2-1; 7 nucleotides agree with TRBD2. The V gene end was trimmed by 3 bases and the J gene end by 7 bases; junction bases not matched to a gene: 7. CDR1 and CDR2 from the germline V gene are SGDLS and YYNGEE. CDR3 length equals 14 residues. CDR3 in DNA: TGTGCCAGCAGCGGGACTAGGTTGGAGAATGAGCAGTTCTTC. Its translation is CASSGTRLENEQFF.

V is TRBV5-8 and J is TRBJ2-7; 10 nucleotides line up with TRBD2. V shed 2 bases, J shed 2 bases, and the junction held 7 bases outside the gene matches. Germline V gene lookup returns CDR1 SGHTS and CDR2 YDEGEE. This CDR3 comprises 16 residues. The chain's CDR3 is CASSLGSGRRTYEQYV. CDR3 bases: TGTGCCAGCAGCTTAGGTAGCGGGAGGAGGACCTACGAGCAGTACGTC.

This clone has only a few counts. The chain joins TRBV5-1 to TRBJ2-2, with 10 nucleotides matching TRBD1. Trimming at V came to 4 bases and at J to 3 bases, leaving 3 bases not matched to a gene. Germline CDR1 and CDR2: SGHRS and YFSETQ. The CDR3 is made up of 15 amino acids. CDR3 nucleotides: TGCGCCAGCAGCGCGGGGACAGGGGACACCGGGGAGCTGTTTTTT. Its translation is CASSAGTGDTGELFF.

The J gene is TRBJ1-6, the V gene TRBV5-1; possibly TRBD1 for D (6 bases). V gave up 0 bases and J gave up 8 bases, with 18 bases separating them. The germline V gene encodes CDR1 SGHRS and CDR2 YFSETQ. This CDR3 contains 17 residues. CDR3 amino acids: CASSLGSRDIFDSPLHF. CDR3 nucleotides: TGCGCCAGCAGCTTGGGGTCCCGGGACATTTTTGATTCACCCCTCCACTTT. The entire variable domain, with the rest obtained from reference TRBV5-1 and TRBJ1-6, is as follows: KAGVTQTPRYLIKTRGQQVTLSCSPISGHRSVSWYQQTPGQGLQFLFEYFSETQRNKGNFPGRFSGRQFSNSRSEMNVSTLELGDSALYLCASSLGSRDIFDSPLHFGNGTRLTVT.

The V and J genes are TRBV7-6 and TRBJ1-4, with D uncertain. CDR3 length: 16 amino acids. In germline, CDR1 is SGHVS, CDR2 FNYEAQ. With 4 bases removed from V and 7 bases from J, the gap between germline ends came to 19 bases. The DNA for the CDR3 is TGTGCCAGCAGCTCACTACCCCTAGGAGGAGGTGAAAAACTGTTTTTT. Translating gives CASSSLPLGGGEKLFF. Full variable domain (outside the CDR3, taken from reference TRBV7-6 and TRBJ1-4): GAGVSQSPRYKVTKRGQDVALRCDPISGHVSLYWYRQALGQGPEFLTYFNYEAQQDKSGLPNDRFSAERPEGSISTLTIQRTEQRDSAMYRCASSSLPLGGGEKLFFGSGTQLSVL.

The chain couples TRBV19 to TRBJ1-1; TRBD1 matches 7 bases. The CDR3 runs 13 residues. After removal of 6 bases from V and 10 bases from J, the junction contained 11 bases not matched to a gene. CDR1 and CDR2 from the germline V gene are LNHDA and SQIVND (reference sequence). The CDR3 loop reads CASSKGATRGAFF. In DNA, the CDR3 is TGTGCCAGTAGCAAGGGGGCCACCCGAGGAGCTTTCTTT.

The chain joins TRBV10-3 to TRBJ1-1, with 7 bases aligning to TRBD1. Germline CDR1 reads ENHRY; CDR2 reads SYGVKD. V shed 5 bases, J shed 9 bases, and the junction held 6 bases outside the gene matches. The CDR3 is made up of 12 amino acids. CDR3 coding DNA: TGTGCCATCAGTAGGGACAGCGGTCAAGCTTTCTTT. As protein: CAISRDSGQAFF.

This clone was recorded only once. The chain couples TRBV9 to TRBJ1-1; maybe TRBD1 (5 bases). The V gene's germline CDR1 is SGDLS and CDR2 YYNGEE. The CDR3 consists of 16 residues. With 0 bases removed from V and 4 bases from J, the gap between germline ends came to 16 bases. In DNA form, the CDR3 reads TGTGCCAGCAGCGTAGATGGCCGGACACTGAGCACTGAAGCTTTCTTT. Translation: CASSVDGRTLSTEAFF.

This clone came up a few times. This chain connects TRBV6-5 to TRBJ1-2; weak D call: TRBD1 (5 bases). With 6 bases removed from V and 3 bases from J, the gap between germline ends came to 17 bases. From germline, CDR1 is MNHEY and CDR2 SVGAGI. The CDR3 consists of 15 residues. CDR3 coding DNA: TGTGCCAGCAGCCTCCACTCCGGAGGGGACTATGGCTACACCTTC. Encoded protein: CASSLHSGGDYGYTF.

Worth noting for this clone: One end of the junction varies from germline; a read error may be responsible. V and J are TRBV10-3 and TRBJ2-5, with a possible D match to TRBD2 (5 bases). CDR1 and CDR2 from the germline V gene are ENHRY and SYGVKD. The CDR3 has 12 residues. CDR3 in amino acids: CAISPGQETQYF. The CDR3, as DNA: TGTGCGATCAGTCCGGGGCAAGAGACCCAGTACTTC.

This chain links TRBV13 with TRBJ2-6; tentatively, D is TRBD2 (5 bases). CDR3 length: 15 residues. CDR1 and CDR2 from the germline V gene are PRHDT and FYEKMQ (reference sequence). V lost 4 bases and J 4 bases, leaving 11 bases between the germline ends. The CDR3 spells CASSSRANGANVLTF. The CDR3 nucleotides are TGTGCCAGCAGCTCGCGGGCTAACGGGGCCAACGTCCTGACTTTC.